The rows below give T cell receptor beta chains drawn from one sample of a study of cytomegalovirus exposure and HLA in healthy donors. The protocol was immunoSEQ multiplex PCR, while the TCRdb copy is restricted to in-frame clones and leaves out a portion. Of 150,000 or so clones detected, more than 70% appear once; the ten largest clones hold 3.1%. What was sequenced was PBMCs. All receptors derive from a male donor in good health and CMV-seronegative. Each CDR3 is given with its conserved first and last residue. Fields, in order: CDR3 length, V gene, CDR3 protein.

15 TRBV28 CASNPAGEYQETQYF
17 TRBV4-2 CASSREMAGLAKNIQYF
14 TRBV25-1 CASSESKESWGYTF
13 TRBV7-7 CASSFSIQETQYF
16 TRBV6-6 CASSWGTGSSYNEQFF
17 TRBV4-1 CASSQVGLVAGRNEQFF
14 TRBV7-7 CASSPTGSLETQYF
12 TRBV6-6 CASSYEVYGYTF
18 TRBV7-6 CASSRSPLLGVGTDTQYF
18 TRBV5-4 CASSPRGGTGEVTGELFF
15 TRBV4-2 CASRSGTEIYNEQFF
15 TRBV6-6 CASSYAQRDRYEQFF
14 TRBV5-1 CASGTGGGTDTQYF
15 TRBV7-9 CASSLLAASWETQYF
19 TRBV10-3 CAISESRRTSGSFYNEQFF
14 TRBV2 CASSGLAGVYEQYF
16 TRBV5-4 CASSPPGLADSYEQYF
16 TRBV4-3 CASSQGLAGAPLTQYF
17 TRBV7-6 CASSPSRAGGQADTQYF
14 TRBV5-1 CASSLRGPSTEAFF
16 TRBV4-3 CASSQHNSIINYGYTF
20 TRBV27 CASSSIFRGGLAGRKDTQYF
14 TRBV27 CASSLAGGFNEQYF
16 TRBV7-3 CASSLGDTLSYNEQFF
15 TRBV2 CASTRVDRVDEKLFF
16 TRBV6-6 CASRPDYGYGTDTQYF
17 TRBV9 CASSPTSGQGFTDTQYF
16 TRBV11-2 CASSLAQGPSTDTQYF
10 TRBV2 CASRLAEQYF
14 TRBV11-3 CASSLDPPPSRQYF
18 TRBV5-4 CASSLFNGRAAGTDTQYF
14 TRBV10-3 CAISERGRAGEQYF
13 TRBV2 CASGTGTDNEQFF
15 TRBV28 CASKSSGSGSYEQYF
15 TRBV19 CASSTGWGGYNEQFF
15 TRBV21-1 CASSYQGSTNEKLFF
15 TRBV5-6 CASSLRGLLNQPQHF
19 TRBV5-7 CASSHPGSTICDDNSPLHF
14 TRBV5-1 CASSLDLSTGELFF
15 TRBV28 CASLSHGKHNYGYTF
16 TRBV5-1 CASNPGKNSGQETQYF
14 TRBV28 CASSLAGFYNEQFF
14 TRBV2 CASREGQRNSPLHF
14 TRBV6-4 CASSRQGRNYGYTF
11 TRBV20-1 CCYTGGGGYTF
15 TRBV7-3 CASSRTSGSADTQYF
14 TRBV2 CASSEGRGGRTQYF
15 TRBV28 CASSLPFSGGGMRGF
11 TRBV27 CASSLYYEQYF
16 TRBV5-6 CASSPLRSFSTDTQYF
14 TRBV7-2 CASSRRGGRNEQYF
15 TRBV29-1 CSLSPGEGVADTQYF
13 TRBV30 CACSRGRSQPQHF